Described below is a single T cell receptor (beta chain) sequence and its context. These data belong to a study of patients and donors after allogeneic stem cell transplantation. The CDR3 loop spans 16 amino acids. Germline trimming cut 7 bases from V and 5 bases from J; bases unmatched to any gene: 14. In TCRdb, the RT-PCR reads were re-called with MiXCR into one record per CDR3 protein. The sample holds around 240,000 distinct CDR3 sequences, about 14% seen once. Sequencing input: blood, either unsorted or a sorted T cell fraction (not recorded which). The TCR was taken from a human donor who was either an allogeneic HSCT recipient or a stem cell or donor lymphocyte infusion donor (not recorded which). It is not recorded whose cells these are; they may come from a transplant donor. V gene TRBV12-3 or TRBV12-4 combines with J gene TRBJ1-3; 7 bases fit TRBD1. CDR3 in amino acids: CASTFPRQGGRNTIYF. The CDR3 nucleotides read TGTGCCAGCACTTTTCCCCGACAGGGCGGGAGAAACACCATATATTTT.